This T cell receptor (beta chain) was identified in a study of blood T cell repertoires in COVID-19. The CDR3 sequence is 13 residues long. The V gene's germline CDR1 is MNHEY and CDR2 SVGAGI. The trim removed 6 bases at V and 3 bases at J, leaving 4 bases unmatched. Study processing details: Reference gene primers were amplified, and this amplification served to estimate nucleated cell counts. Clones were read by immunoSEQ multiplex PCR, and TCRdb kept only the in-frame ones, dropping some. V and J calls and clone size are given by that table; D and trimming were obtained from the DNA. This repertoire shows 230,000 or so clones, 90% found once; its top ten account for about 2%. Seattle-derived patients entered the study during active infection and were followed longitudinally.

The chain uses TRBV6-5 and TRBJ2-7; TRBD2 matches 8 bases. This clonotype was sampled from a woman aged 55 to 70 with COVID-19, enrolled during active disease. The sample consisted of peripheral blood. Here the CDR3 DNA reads TGTGCCAGCAGGAGGACTAGCTTCTACGAGCAGTACTTC. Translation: CASRRTSFYEQYF.